The rows below give T cell receptor beta chains drawn from one sample of a study of blood T cell repertoires in COVID-19. The assay was immunoSEQ multiplex PCR, and TCRdb's table has in-frame clones only and misses some. This table has hundreds of thousands of clones, 80% appearing once. What was sequenced was PBMCs or T cells enriched from blood (not recorded which). The receptors here all came from a man under 40 with acute COVID-19. CDR3s include the opening cysteine and the closing phenylalanine or tryptophan. A D gene is named only where the DNA matches it firmly. Some rows have no size entry. The others give once, few or many, or a class for an expanded clone.

clone size	D gene	J gene	V gene	CDR3 DNA	CDR3 protein
-	TRBD1	TRBJ1-5	TRBV6-5	TGTGCCAGCAGTCCCGGGACAGGGGGTTTTCAGCCCCAGCATTTT	CASSPGTGGFQPQHF
-	-	TRBJ1-6	TRBV5-6	TGTGCCAGCAGCCTTCCCGGGGGGGCAGGGAATTCACCCCTCCACTTT	CASSLPGGAGNSPLHF
few	-	TRBJ1-1	TRBV6-4	TGTGCCAGCAGTGACTCCCAGAACACTGAAGCTTTCTTT	CASSDSQNTEAFF
once	-	TRBJ2-5	TRBV5-1	TGCGCCAGCAGCTGGGCAGCCCAAGAGACCCAGTACTTC	CASSWAAQETQYF
-	TRBD1	TRBJ2-1	TRBV2	TGTGCCAGCAGTGAACTGGGACAGGGTAGAAATGAGCAGTTCTTC	CASSELGQGRNEQFF
few	-	TRBJ1-2	TRBV9	TGTGCCAGCAGCACCGGGACGGGGGATGGCTACACCTTC	CASSTGTGDGYTF
-	-	TRBJ1-5	TRBV28	TGTGCCAGCAGTGACAGCCTAAATCAGCCCCAGCATTTT	CASSDSLNQPQHF
-	-	TRBJ1-5	TRBV28	TGTGCCAGCAGTTCACAGGGCAGTCAGCCCCAGCATTTT	CASSSQGSQPQHF
-	-	TRBJ1-1	TRBV19	TGTGCCAGTCAGATACGGTCTATCCCGGGAGCTTTCTTT	CASQIRSIPGAFF
-	-	TRBJ1-6	TRBV12-3/TRBV12-4	TGTGCCAGCAGTTATCTAAATTCACCCCTCCACTTT	CASSYLNSPLHF
-	TRBD1	TRBJ2-7	TRBV29-1	TGCAGCGTAATTACAGGGGGCCTAGGGGAGCAGTACTTC	CSVITGGLGEQYF
-	TRBD2	TRBJ2-5	TRBV7-7	TGTGCCAGCAGCCCCCGGAGCGGGGTTGGGGAGACCCAGTACTTC	CASSPRSGVGETQYF
few	-	TRBJ2-7	TRBV5-5	TGTGCCAGCAGCTGGGCCGTCACCTACGAGCAGTACTTC	CASSWAVTYEQYF
-	TRBD1	TRBJ1-1	TRBV9	TGTGCCAGCAGCCCAACAGGGGCCCCGTCGACTGAAGCTTTCTTT	CASSPTGAPSTEAFF
many	TRBD1	TRBJ2-1	TRBV19	TGTGCCAGTAGTCGACAGGGGTCGGACAATGAGCAGTTCTTC	CASSRQGSDNEQFF
-	-	TRBJ2-7	TRBV3-1/TRBV3-2	TGTGCCAGCAGCCCCGTGGGAGCCCTCGGGAACGAGCAGTACTTC	CASSPVGALGNEQYF
-	-	TRBJ2-2	TRBV11-2	TGTGCCAGCAGCTTAAGGGGCACGGGTAATACCGGGGAGCTGTTTTTT	CASSLRGTGNTGELFF
-	-	TRBJ1-1	TRBV18	TGTGCCAGCTCACCACCGGCCCAGATGAACACTGAAGCTTTCTTT	CASSPPAQMNTEAFF
-	-	TRBJ1-6	TRBV19	TGTGCCAGTAGTATCAGGGGCTCCTATAATTCACCCCTCCACTTT	CASSIRGSYNSPLHF
few	-	TRBJ1-1	TRBV5-1	TGCGCCAGCAGCGGAACAGGGCTTAACACTGAAGCTTTCTTT	CASSGTGLNTEAFF
-	TRBD1	TRBJ1-1	TRBV2	TGTGCCAGCGGGGGACAGCAGAACACTGAAGCTTTCTTT	CASGGQQNTEAFF
-	-	TRBJ2-2	TRBV6-2/TRBV6-3	TGTGCCAGCAGTTGGAGGGGCACCGGGGAGCTGTTTTTT	CASSWRGTGELFF
-	TRBD2	TRBJ2-3	TRBV6-5	TGTGCCAGCAGTTACGACCTAGCGGGGGGCCCAGATACGCAGTATTTT	CASSYDLAGGPDTQYF
-	TRBD1	TRBJ1-1	TRBV7-9	TGTGCCAGCAGCTCGGGACAGGGTGAGGCCACTGAAGCTTTCTTT	CASSSGQGEATEAFF
few	-	TRBJ1-3	TRBV11-2	TGTGCCAGCAGCGGGGGGGTAGCTGGAAACACCATATATTTT	CASSGGVAGNTIYF
-	-	TRBJ1-6	TRBV10-2	TGCGCCAGCAGTGAAGGTCCGGGGGGACTAAGGGATTCACCCCTCCACTTT	CASSEGPGGLRDSPLHF
-	-	TRBJ1-6	TRBV6-5	TGTGCCAGCAGCACTGGGGCGGAGAATTCACCCCTCCACTTT	CASSTGAENSPLHF
-	-	TRBJ1-4	TRBV4-1	TGCGCCAGCAGACAGGCACCTATCGGACAGCGAGCAACTAATGAAAAACTGTTTTTT	CASRQAPIGQRATNEKLFF